These 26 T cell receptor beta chains were all obtained from the same sample, sequenced in a study of blood T cell repertoires in COVID-19. Data came from immunoSEQ multiplex PCR; TCRdb stores just in-frame clones and leaves some out. The data contain under 200,000 clones, approximately 91% of them seen just once; the ten biggest clones take up approximately 0.5%. Sample: peripheral blood. Every receptor here comes from a middle-aged man with acute or convalescent COVID-19.

This chain connects TRBV9 to TRBJ2-7; 9 bases line up with TRBD2. The CDR3 runs to 14 residues. Germline values: CDR1 SGDLS, CDR2 YYNGEE. Losses at the gene ends were 4 bases for V and 7 bases for J; bases not matched to a gene: 9. The CDR3 loop is CASSPLTSGIEQYF. CDR3 bases: TGTGCCAGCAGCCCCCTGACTAGCGGAATAGAGCAGTACTTC.

The chain is built from TRBV7-2 and TRBJ1-1, with unresolved D. Deletions cut 4 bases from V and 0 bases from J, with 6 bases between. The length of the CDR3 is 13 residues. Germline V gene sequence: CDR1 SGHTA, CDR2 FQGNSA. The CDR3 loop reads CASSSQMNTEAFF. The CDR3 DNA follows: TGTGCCAGCAGCTCCCAGATGAACACTGAAGCTTTCTTT.

The chain recombines TRBV19 with TRBJ1-1; 9 positions match TRBD1. Trimming removed 9 bases from V and 1 base from J; junction bases left unmatched: 12. Germline V CDR1 and CDR2: LNHDA, SQIVND (reference sequence). The CDR3 is 16 amino acids. The DNA for the CDR3 is TGTGCCAGCACGAAGGGACAGGGTGGTAGGAACACTGAAGCTTTCTTT. Residues: CASTKGQGGRNTEAFF.

The chain employs TRBV28 and TRBJ1-5; 10 bases are shared with TRBD1. The CDR3 runs to 18 residues. Germline V CDR1 and CDR2: MDHEN, SYDVKM. Trimming at V came to 2 bases and at J to 6 bases, leaving 13 bases not matched to a gene. Here the CDR3 DNA reads TGTGCCAGCAGTTTACCGCCCCAGGGACAGGGGTTTCGTCAGCCCCAGCATTTT. This sequence encodes CASSLPPQGQGFRQPQHF.

The J gene is TRBJ2-2, the V gene TRBV6-5, with D perhaps matching TRBD1 (5 bases). The CDR3 length is 14 residues. The V gene's germline CDR1 is MNHEY and CDR2 SVGAGI. V was shortened by 4 bases and J by 5 bases, with 11 bases between the two germline ends. The CDR3 region is CASSSGIGTGELFF. In nucleotides, the CDR3 is TGTGCCAGCAGTTCAGGGATCGGGACCGGGGAGCTGTTTTTT.

V is TRBV3-1 (or the pseudogene TRBV3-2) and J is TRBJ2-7; D is possibly TRBD2 (6 bases). CDR1 LGHDT and CDR2 YNNKEL come from the germline V gene (reference sequence). The ends were cut back, 2 bases at V and 4 bases at J, with 15 bases in the middle. The CDR3 runs 15 residues. The CDR3 loop is CASSQTPGDIYEQYF. CDR3 nucleotides: TGTGCCAGCAGCCAAACCCCGGGAGATATATACGAGCAGTACTTC.

V usage is TRBV9 and J usage is TRBJ2-7, with a tentative D call TRBD1 (6 bases). There are 13 residues in the CDR3. Germline-derived CDR1 and CDR2 are SGDLS and YYNGEE. Trimming left V 0 bases short and J 6 bases short, with 10 bases between. CDR3 DNA: TGTGCCAGCAGCGTAGTACTAGGGGGCGAGCAGTACTTC. It translates to CASSVVLGGEQYF.

The V and J genes are TRBV19 and TRBJ1-1; weak D call: TRBD1 (6 bases). V lost 4 bases and J 0 bases, leaving 9 bases between the germline ends. Germline CDR1 is LNHDA and CDR2 is SQIVND (reference sequence). The CDR3 is made up of 14 amino acids. Here the CDR3 DNA reads TGTGCCAGTAGTAGGACAGAGTTGAACACTGAAGCTTTCTTT. This gives the protein CASSRTELNTEAFF.

The CDR3 sequence is CASSHSTGPDYGYTF. The CDR3 DNA reads TGTGCCAGCAGCCATTCGACAGGGCCGGACTATGGCTACACCTTC. The V call is TRBV7-9, the J call TRBJ1-2; 7 bases line up with TRBD1. V was pared by 5 bases and J by 3 bases, with 9 bases of the junction left unmatched. This CDR3 is built from 15 residues. The germline V gene has CDR1 SEHNR and CDR2 FQNEAQ (reference sequence).

The chain links TRBV2 to TRBJ1-1, with TRBD1 matching 8 bases. V shed 5 bases and J 6 bases; nucleotides not matched to a gene: 2. The CDR3 contains 12 residues. CDR1 is SNHLY, CDR2 FYNNEI, per germline. DNA for the CDR3: TGTGCCAGCAGTTCACAGGGGGCTGAAGCTTTCTTT. It encodes CASSSQGAEAFF.

A remark on this clone: Other DNA variants within this sample encode the same CDR3. V and J are TRBV5-8 and TRBJ1-5; 7 nucleotides line up with TRBD1. With 4 bases clipped from V and 1 base from J, the junction kept 5 bases outside the gene matches. Germline CDR1 is SGHTS and CDR2 is YDEGEE. The CDR3 has 15 amino acids. CDR3 sequence (DNA): TGTGCCAGCAGCCCTTGGACAGGAAGCAATCAGCCCCAGCATTTT. Translating it yields CASSPWTGSNQPQHF.

This sequence joins TRBV6-1 and TRBJ2-7; D unclear. The CDR3 spans 15 residues. Trimming cost V 1 base and J 2 bases, with 12 bases left between them. Germline V gives CDR1 MNHNS, CDR2 SASEGT. The CDR3 region is CASSEGSVATYEQYF. CDR3 nucleotides: TGTGCCAGCAGTGAAGGGAGCGTGGCAACCTACGAGCAGTACTTC.

This chain links TRBV19 with TRBJ1-6; D is perhaps TRBD1 (5 bases). V lost 4 bases and J 8 bases, leaving 9 bases between the germline ends. Germline CDR1 reads LNHDA; CDR2 reads SQIVND (reference sequence). This CDR3 comprises 13 residues. CDR3 bases: TGTGCCAGTAGTAAAACAGGAGATTCACCCCTCCACTTT. This codes for CASSKTGDSPLHF.

This clone was counted a single time. This sequence joins TRBV28 and TRBJ1-6; 10 nucleotides line up with TRBD1. The CDR3 contains 14 residues. The junction had 4 bases not matched to a gene; V was cut back by 7 bases and J by 7 bases. Germline lookup yields CDR1 MDHEN and CDR2 SYDVKM. The CDR3 sequence: CASTWTGGNSPLHF. The CDR3 DNA reads as TGTGCCAGCACCTGGACAGGGGGGAATTCACCCCTCCACTTT.

The chain has TRBV2 and TRBJ1-6; unclear D gene. Trimming pared 4 bases from V and 7 bases from J, leaving 2 bases between. CDR3 length equals 11 residues. The germline V gene has CDR1 SNHLY and CDR2 FYNNEI. Here the CDR3 reads CASSANSPLHF. The CDR3 coding sequence is TGTGCCAGCAGTGCAAATTCACCCCTCCACTTT.

A single count supports this clone. Here the CDR3 reads CASSLGTGAGSYNSPLHF. CDR3 in DNA: TGTGCCAGCAGCTTAGGGACAGGGGCGGGCTCCTATAATTCACCCCTCCACTTT. The chain links TRBV7-9 to TRBJ1-6; TRBD1 aligns across 9 bases. The CDR3 contains 18 residues. Germline trimming cut 1 base from V and 0 bases from J; bases unmatched to any gene: 4. Germline-derived CDR1 and CDR2 are SEHNR and FQNEAQ (reference sequence). Full variable domain (missing parts from reference TRBV7-9 and TRBJ1-6): DTGVSQNPRHKITKRGQNVTFRCDPISEHNRLYWYRQTLGQGPEFLTYFQNEAQLEKSRLLSDRFSAERPKGSFSTLEIQRTEQGDSAMYLCASSLGTGAGSYNSPLHFGNGTRLTVT.

The chain uses TRBV6-2 or TRBV6-3 and TRBJ2-3; 8 bases line up with TRBD2. The CDR3 is made up of 17 amino acids. Looked up from germline, CDR1 is MNHEY and CDR2 is SVGEGT. J lost 0 bases, V lost 6 bases, and 11 bases had no gene match. The CDR3 sequence: CASSLTASGGSTDTQYF. The CDR3, as DNA: TGTGCCAGCAGCCTCACAGCCAGCGGGGGCAGCACAGATACGCAGTATTTT.

The chain is built from TRBV9 and TRBJ2-1; TRBD2 matches at 9 bases. Germline values: CDR1 SGDLS, CDR2 YYNGEE. This CDR3 is built from 13 residues. Trimming removed 7 bases from V and 7 bases from J; junction bases left unmatched: 6. CDR3 sequence: CASSGLADNEQFF. CDR3 nucleotide sequence: TGTGCCAGCTCGGGACTAGCTGATAATGAGCAGTTCTTC.

Notes on this clone: Other nucleotide sequences from this sample produce the same CDR3. The CDR3 loop reads CASRLTGVSTDTQYF. CDR3 nucleotides: TGTGCCAGTAGACTGACAGGGGTAAGCACAGATACGCAGTATTTT. The genes are TRBV19 and TRBJ2-3, with 8 bases that match TRBD1. Germline V gene lookup returns CDR1 LNHDA and CDR2 SQIVND (reference sequence). The junction had 5 bases not matched to a gene; V was cut back by 6 bases and J by 0 bases. CDR3 length: 15 residues.

The chain has TRBV7-2 and TRBJ2-7, with 7 positions matching TRBD1. The CDR3 consists of 15 residues. Trimming cost V 2 bases and J 0 bases; bases outside gene matches: 4. The germline gives CDR1 SGHTA, CDR2 FQGNSA. The CDR3 region is CASSLLRTGSYEQYF. As DNA, the CDR3 is TGTGCCAGCAGCTTACTTAGGACAGGCTCCTACGAGCAGTACTTC. Drawing the rest from reference TRBV7-2 and TRBJ2-7, the complete variable domain is GAGVSQSPSNKVTEKGKDVELRCDPISGHTALYWYRQSLGQGLEFLIYFQGNSAPDKSGLPSDRFSAERTGGSVSTLTIQRTQQEDSAVYLCASSLLRTGSYEQYFGPGTRLTVT.

The chain is built from TRBV7-9 and TRBJ2-3; 7 positions match TRBD2. This CDR3 is 18 amino acids long. With 5 bases clipped from V and 0 bases from J, the junction kept 14 bases outside the gene matches. Germline loops: CDR1 SEHNR, CDR2 FQNEAQ (reference sequence). The CDR3 DNA reads TGTGCCAGCAGCCTAACGTGGGGCAGCGGGGCTAGCACAGATACGCAGTATTTT. The encoded protein is CASSLTWGSGASTDTQYF.

This rearrangement joins TRBV5-4 to TRBJ2-1; 8 bases line up with TRBD2. Germline CDR1 reads SGHNT; CDR2 reads YYREEE (reference sequence). CDR3 length: 15 residues. Trimming cost V 2 bases and J 4 bases; bases outside gene matches: 5. CDR3 bases: TGTGCCAGCAGCTTAGCGGGAGTCCCGTACAATGAGCAGTTCTTC. Amino acids: CASSLAGVPYNEQFF. The full variable domain, rest sourced from reference TRBV5-4 and TRBJ2-1, is ETGVTQSPTHLIKTRGQQVTLRCSSQSGHNTVSWYQQALGQGPQFIFQYYREEENGRGNFPPRFSGLQFPNYSSELNVNALELDDSALYLCASSLAGVPYNEQFFGPGTRLTVL.

This clone was seen more than once but under ten times. The J gene is TRBJ2-1, the V gene TRBV11-3, with TRBD2 matching over 7 bases. CDR1 is SGHNT and CDR2 is YENEEA in the germline V gene. J gave up 4 bases and V 3 bases, and 3 bases lay outside the gene matches. This CDR3 contains 14 residues. The CDR3 protein is CASSFGGSYNEQFF. In DNA form, the CDR3 reads TGTGCCAGCAGCTTCGGCGGGAGTTACAATGAGCAGTTCTTC.

The chain joins TRBV9 to TRBJ2-2; D might be TRBD2 (5 bases). Germline assignment: CDR1 SGDLS and CDR2 YYNGEE. The CDR3 loop spans 16 amino acids. With 0 bases removed from V and 4 bases from J, the gap between germline ends came to 13 bases. The CDR3, as DNA: TGTGCCAGCAGCGTAGGAGGGAACGAGGGCACCGGGGAGCTGTTTTTT. Residues: CASSVGGNEGTGELFF.

The V and J genes are TRBV4-2 and TRBJ1-5, with D hard to call. Germline V gene sequence: CDR1 LGHNA, CDR2 YNFKEQ. There are 15 residues in the CDR3. Trimming shortened V by 0 bases and J by 6 bases, and 12 bases separated the two germline ends. CDR3 sequence: CASSQDLVSGQPQHF. CDR3 DNA: TGTGCCAGCAGCCAAGATCTCGTTAGCGGTCAGCCCCAGCATTTT.

The chain couples TRBV11-2 to TRBJ2-1, with 12 positions matching TRBD1. This CDR3 spans 15 amino acids. Germline values: CDR1 SGHAT, CDR2 FQNNGV. The V gene end was trimmed by 4 bases and the J gene end by 7 bases; junction bases not matched to a gene: 5. The CDR3 DNA follows: TGTGCCAGCAGCTCGGGACAGGGGGCGCGGAATGAGCAGTTCTTC. It encodes CASSSGQGARNEQFF.